These 17 T cell receptor beta chains were sequenced from one sample in a study of cytomegalovirus exposure and HLA in healthy donors. Here immunoSEQ multiplex PCR was the method, and the copy in TCRdb shows in-frame clones only, minus some. Of 70,000 or so clones listed, 94% are singletons. Sample: PBMCs. The receptors originated from a woman younger than 35 in good health and CMV-seropositive.

V usage is TRBV2 and J usage is TRBJ2-4; 10 bases agree with TRBD2. From germline, CDR1 is SNHLY and CDR2 FYNNEI. CDR3 size: 17 residues. The junction had 15 bases not matched to a gene; V was cut back by 5 bases and J by 8 bases. In DNA form, the CDR3 reads TGTGCCAGCAGTCTTGGACTAGCGGTCGATTTAGAGGACATTCAGTACTTC. Translating it yields CASSLGLAVDLEDIQYF.

The rearrangement uses TRBV5-8 and TRBJ2-7; 7 bases are a match to TRBD2. V gave up 4 bases and J gave up 7 bases; unmatched junction bases: 14. CDR1 is SGHTS, CDR2 YDEGEE, per germline. CDR3 length: 15 amino acids. CDR3 amino acids: CASSPGAGDTLEQYF. CDR3 in DNA: TGTGCCAGCAGCCCCGGTGCGGGGGATACCTTAGAGCAGTACTTC.

This chain uses TRBV6-6 with TRBJ2-7; 9 bases align to TRBD2. CDR1 is MNHNY, CDR2 SVGAGI, per germline (reference sequence). V shed 6 bases and J 1 base; nucleotides not matched to a gene: 7. This CDR3 region has 15 residues. DNA for the CDR3: TGTGCCAGCAGACCTTCGACTAGCGGATCCTACGAGCAGTACTTC. Residues: CASRPSTSGSYEQYF.

V gene TRBV5-6 combines with J gene TRBJ2-1; maybe TRBD1 (5 bases). The CDR3 sequence is 14 residues long. Germline assignment: CDR1 SGHDT and CDR2 YYEEEE. V gave up 0 bases and J gave up 7 bases, with 11 bases separating them. This CDR3 reads CASSLVDSGNEQFF. The CDR3 DNA sequence: TGTGCCAGCAGCTTGGTTGATTCAGGGAATGAGCAGTTCTTC.

The chain couples TRBV6-6 to TRBJ2-7; D is unclear. CDR1 is MNHNY, CDR2 SVGAGI, per germline (reference sequence). Trimming took 2 bases from V and 4 from J, leaving 6 bases between them. CDR3 size: 12 residues. This CDR3 reads CASSYTRYEQYF. The CDR3 DNA reads as TGTGCCAGCAGTTACACGAGGTACGAGCAGTACTTC.

This rearrangement joins TRBV10-3 to TRBJ1-4; possibly TRBD1 for D (5 bases). The CDR3 has 13 amino acids. With 11 bases removed from V and 4 bases from J, the gap between germline ends came to 14 bases. Per germline, CDR1 ENHRY and CDR2 SYGVKD. The DNA of the CDR3 is TGTGCCGCGCAGTCCAGGGATAATGAAAAACTGTTTTTT. The encoded protein is CAAQSRDNEKLFF.

This chain joins TRBV4-3 and TRBJ2-7, with D possibly being TRBD2 (5 bases). Germline V lookup: CDR1 LGHNA, CDR2 YSLEER. The CDR3 covers 17 residues. Deletions cut 0 bases from V and 3 bases from J, with 18 bases between. The CDR3 nucleotides are TGCGCCAGCAGCCAAGATACGGGGTTGAGTCCTGGCTACGAGCAGTACTTC. Amino acid sequence: CASSQDTGLSPGYEQYF.

This clone was counted only a few times. The rearrangement joins TRBV27 to TRBJ1-1; D might be TRBD1 (5 bases). V shed 6 bases and J shed 4 bases, with 12 bases lying between them. The CDR3 covers 13 residues. Germline V gene data show CDR1 as MNHEY and CDR2 as SMNVEV (reference sequence). The chain's CDR3 is CASRPLGGTEAFF. As DNA, the CDR3 is TGTGCCAGCAGACCTTTGGGGGGCACTGAAGCTTTCTTT.

The V and J genes are TRBV6-5 and TRBJ2-2; 7 positions agree with TRBD1. The germline V gene encodes CDR1 MNHEY and CDR2 SVGAGI. The J segment lost 8 bases and the V segment lost 0 bases, leaving 9 bases of the junction unmatched. The CDR3 loop spans 16 amino acids. Written as DNA, the CDR3 is TGTGCCAGCAGTTACTCGAAGGGGGCCCGGGGAGGGGAGCTGTTTTTT. Translation: CASSYSKGARGGELFF.

The chain joins TRBV19 to TRBJ2-5, with 7 bases identical to TRBD2. Germline V gene data show CDR1 as LNHDA and CDR2 as SQIVND (reference sequence). The CDR3 spans 14 residues. V lost 5 bases and J lost 1; bases outside the gene matches: 4. CDR3 sequence reads: CASSRLAAQETQYF. The CDR3, as DNA: TGTGCCAGTAGTCGACTAGCAGCCCAAGAGACCCAGTACTTC.

The chain uses TRBV19 and TRBJ2-1; D perhaps matches TRBD2 (6 bases). V lost 0 bases, J lost 7 bases, and 16 bases lay in between. The CDR3 runs 16 residues. CDR1 is LNHDA and CDR2 is SQIVND in the germline V gene (reference sequence). CDR3 in amino acids: CASSIDRRGIENEQFF. Written as DNA, the CDR3 is TGTGCCAGTAGTATAGATCGACGGGGGATCGAGAATGAGCAGTTCTTC.

This clone appeared once. V usage is TRBV10-1 and J usage is TRBJ2-1; weak D call: TRBD2 (5 bases). This CDR3 is built from 15 residues. The germline V gene encodes CDR1 WNHNN and CDR2 SYGVQD (reference sequence). The ends were cut back, 0 bases at V and 6 bases at J, with 12 bases in the middle. The CDR3 bases are TGCGCCAGCAGTGAGTCGAAACTAGTGCGCAATGAGCAGTTCTTC. Its translation is CASSESKLVRNEQFF.

This clone was detected once. The genes are TRBV18 and TRBJ1-2; D remains unclear. This CDR3 comprises 14 residues. Looked up from germline, CDR1 is KGHSH and CDR2 is LQKENI. V lost 2 bases, J lost 0 bases, and 7 bases lay in between. The CDR3: CASSPDLANYGYTF. The CDR3 coding sequence is TGTGCCAGCTCACCAGACCTAGCTAACTATGGCTACACCTTC.

This chain connects TRBV18 to TRBJ1-2; D possibly corresponds to TRBD1 (5 bases). V dropped 2 bases and J dropped 4 bases, with 8 bases sitting between them. Germline CDR1 and CDR2: KGHSH and LQKENI. The CDR3 length is 13 residues. CDR3 nucleotides: TGTGCCAGCTCACCATCCGGGGGCTATGGCTACACCTTC. Translation: CASSPSGGYGYTF.

The chain couples TRBV7-8 to TRBJ1-5; 7 bases line up with TRBD1. J was trimmed by 5 bases and V by 5 bases; bases with no gene match: 6. Looked up from germline, CDR1 is SGHVS and CDR2 is FQNEAQ. The CDR3 is made up of 14 amino acids. The DNA for the CDR3 is TGTGCCAGCAGCCATGACAGGGATTATCAGCCCCAGCATTTT. Translated: CASSHDRDYQPQHF.

The chain combines TRBV5-4 with TRBJ1-5; D remains ambiguous. Germline CDR1 reads SGHNT; CDR2 reads YYREEE (reference sequence). The germline V and J ends were trimmed by 3 bases and 11 bases, with 18 bases remaining between them. The CDR3 totals 14 residues. CDR3 coding DNA: TGTGCCAGCAGCTCCGGTGGGCAGAGTGAGACCCAGCATTTT. Amino acids: CASSSGGQSETQHF.

This clone was recorded once. This chain connects TRBV5-1 to TRBJ2-5; D is possibly TRBD2 (5 bases). V lost 1 base and J lost 5, with 18 bases in between. The CDR3 runs 16 residues. Germline CDR1 is SGHRS and CDR2 is YFSETQ. The DNA for the CDR3 is TGCGCCAGCAGCTTGACCCCTGGTGGGAGTGGGGAGACCCAGTACTTC. It is translated as CASSLTPGGSGETQYF. Full variable domain (rest looked up from reference TRBV5-1 and TRBJ2-5): KAGVTQTPRYLIKTRGQQVTLSCSPISGHRSVSWYQQTPGQGLQFLFEYFSETQRNKGNFPGRFSGRQFSNSRSEMNVSTLELGDSALYLCASSLTPGGSGETQYFGPGTRLLVL.